This TCR beta chain was obtained from a study of radiotherapy plus CTLA-4 blockade in lung cancer. Germline V gives CDR1 KGHSH, CDR2 LQKENI. This CDR3 spans 15 amino acids. Between the trimmed V and J ends, which lost 5 bases and 6 bases, there was a span of 14 bases. TCRdb keeps only in-frame clones here, not all; method: immunoSEQ multiplex PCR. The table shows approximately 77,000 clones, with less than 85% occurring only once. Findings of the study overall: Once radiotherapy plus ipilimumab had been given, TCR clones derived from tumor expanded in blood.

This clone was observed once. Antigen unknown. J is TRBJ1-6 and V is TRBV18, with D unclear. The sequencing used peripheral blood, collected from a patient treated with radiotherapy plus ipilimumab. The clonotype originates from a human donor with non-small cell lung cancer who had stable disease on radiotherapy plus ipilimumab. The CDR3 nucleotides are TGTGCCAGCTCAGCAAGTGATTCTCCTAATTCACCCCTCCACTTT. Its protein is CASSASDSPNSPLHF.